These 17 T cell receptor beta chains came from one sample sequenced in a study of radiation and T cells in renal cell carcinoma. The protocol was immunoSEQ multiplex PCR, while the TCRdb copy is restricted to in-frame clones and leaves out a portion. The sample lists 150,000 or so clones, 70% to 90% occurring once. Documented time point: baseline pretreatment blood. Treatment indicated: 15 Gy SBRT to primary tumor, nephrectomy 4 weeks later. Sequences were derived from blood, sampled from a patient whose treatment included radiotherapy and nephrectomy. Source of these receptors: a woman between 45 and 65 years old with renal cell carcinoma.

The chain is built from TRBV4-3 and TRBJ2-2; the match to TRBD1 covers 9 bases. Trimming took 0 bases from V and 1 from J; bases not matched to a gene: 3. This CDR3 region has 17 residues. Germline CDR1 and CDR2: LGHNA and YSLEER. The CDR3 nucleotides are TGCGCCAGCAGCCAAGATAGGGGACAGGGGAACACCGGGGAGCTGTTTTTT. Translation gives CASSQDRGQGNTGELFF.

The chain is built from TRBV29-1 and TRBJ2-3; D ambiguous. This CDR3 comprises 13 residues. Trimming pared 3 bases from V and 3 bases from J, leaving 10 bases between. Germline V CDR1 and CDR2: SQVTM, ANQGSEA. CDR3 loop: CSVDVDGTDTQYF. The CDR3 DNA reads TGCAGCGTTGACGTGGATGGGACAGATACGCAGTATTTT.

The chain joins TRBV7-8 to TRBJ1-6; 9 bases line up with TRBD1. V gave up 3 bases and J gave up 8 bases; unmatched junction bases: 11. Germline CDR1 is SGHVS and CDR2 is FQNEAQ. This CDR3 has 17 residues. In DNA, the CDR3 is TGTGCCAGCAGCTTCTCCGTCTCGGGACAGGGTTATTCACCCCTCCACTTT. Translation gives CASSFSVSGQGYSPLHF.

Regarding this clone: A junction boundary mismatches the germline segment, possibly from a read error. The rearrangement joins TRBV19 to TRBJ2-7; TRBD1 agrees at 8 bases. Looked up from germline, CDR1 is LNHDA and CDR2 is SQIVND (reference sequence). The CDR3 sequence is 16 residues long. The CDR3 DNA is TGTGCCAGTAGTTTAGATCCCGGGACAGGCGCTTACGAGCAGTACTTC. This encodes CASSLDPGTGAYEQYF.

This clone appeared a few times. The genes are TRBV18 and TRBJ1-1; possible D gene TRBD1, 6 bases. The CDR3 extends over 14 amino acids. CDR1 is KGHSH, CDR2 LQKENI, per germline. V was pared by 6 bases and J by 3 bases, with 14 bases between. CDR3 region: CASSKGGGDTEAFF. The CDR3 nucleotides are TGTGCCAGCTCGAAGGGGGGCGGTGACACTGAAGCTTTCTTT.

CDR3 region: CASSQEWGLAYEQYF. The CDR3, as DNA: TGTGCCAGCAGCCAAGAGTGGGGTCTTGCCTACGAGCAGTACTTC. The chain couples TRBV4-2 to TRBJ2-7; D is unresolved. The CDR3 extends over 15 amino acids. The V gene's germline CDR1 is LGHNA and CDR2 YNFKEQ. V lost 0 bases and J 2 bases, leaving 11 bases between the germline ends.

The J gene is TRBJ2-2, the V gene TRBV18; D remains ambiguous. V lost 3 bases to trimming and J lost 5 bases, with 7 bases between them. This CDR3 is built from 13 residues. Germline loops: CDR1 KGHSH, CDR2 LQKENI. The CDR3: CASSPPMTGELFF. Here the CDR3 DNA reads TGTGCCAGCTCACCCCCGATGACCGGGGAGCTGTTTTTT. The whole variable domain, filled in from reference TRBV18 and TRBJ2-2, reads NAGVMQNPRHLVRRRGQEARLRCSPMKGHSHVYWYRQLPEEGLKFMVYLQKENIIDESGMPKERFSAEFPKEGPSILRIQQVVRGDSAAYFCASSPPMTGELFFGEGSRLTVL.

The rearrangement joins TRBV19 to TRBJ2-5; 8 bases line up with TRBD1. This CDR3 contains 14 residues. Germline-derived CDR1 and CDR2 are LNHDA and SQIVND (reference sequence). Trimming removed 2 bases from V and 4 bases from J; junction bases left unmatched: 3. The CDR3 protein is CASSISRGRETQYF. The DNA for the CDR3 is TGTGCCAGTAGTATAAGCAGGGGGCGAGAGACCCAGTACTTC.

The chain carries TRBV19 and TRBJ1-2; 7 bases fit TRBD1. CDR3 length equals 14 residues. CDR1 and CDR2 (germline): LNHDA, SQIVND (reference sequence). V lost 4 bases, J lost 8 bases, and 10 bases stayed unmatched. As DNA, the CDR3 is TGTGCCAGTAGTAGGACCGGGACAGAAATGGGCTACACCTTC. Amino acids: CASSRTGTEMGYTF.

This sequence joins TRBV5-8 and TRBJ2-5; 8 positions match TRBD1. With 0 bases clipped from V and 7 bases from J, the junction kept 8 bases outside the gene matches. The CDR3 covers 15 residues. Germline CDR1 and CDR2: SGHTS and YDEGEE. CDR3 nucleotide sequence: TGTGCCAGCAGCTTGGTCGGCAGGGGGCGTGGGACCCAGTACTTC. This translates into CASSLVGRGRGTQYF.

Written as DNA, the CDR3 is TGCGCCAGCAGTGAGCCGCCAACCTGGAGGCAGAACACTGAAGCTTTCTTT. Translation: CASSEPPTWRQNTEAFF. The genes are TRBV10-1 and TRBJ1-1; D gene unclear. CDR3 length equals 17 residues. Trimming stripped 2 bases from V and 1 base from J, with 17 bases between. Germline V gives CDR1 WNHNN, CDR2 SYGVQD (reference sequence).

This clone appeared a few times. The rearrangement uses TRBV19 and TRBJ2-6; TRBD1 matches at 11 bases. The V gene end was trimmed by 3 bases and the J gene end by 3 bases; junction bases not matched to a gene: 4. Germline assignment: CDR1 LNHDA and CDR2 SQIVND (reference sequence). The CDR3 has 17 residues. CDR3 in amino acids: CASSMRTGGSGANVLTF. The CDR3, as DNA: TGTGCCAGTAGTATGCGGACAGGGGGCAGTGGGGCCAACGTCCTGACTTTC.

The chain has TRBV5-6 and TRBJ1-2; the D gene is possibly TRBD1 (5 bases). The CDR3 is 12 residues long. The germline V gene encodes CDR1 SGHDT and CDR2 YYEEEE. With 2 bases removed from V and 14 bases from J, the gap between germline ends came to 16 bases. CDR3 in DNA: TGTGCCAGCAGCTTCGTCAGGGACGCCGGTACCTTC. Translated: CASSFVRDAGTF.

V and J are TRBV29-1 and TRBJ1-3; 7 positions agree with TRBD1. Germline CDR1 reads SQVTM; CDR2 reads ANQGSEA. The CDR3 loop spans 12 amino acids. The J segment lost 3 bases and the V segment lost 5 bases, leaving 1 base of the junction unmatched. The CDR3 region is CSVRDSGNTIYF. For the CDR3, the DNA is TGCAGCGTTCGGGACAGTGGAAACACCATATATTTT.

This chain joins TRBV19 and TRBJ1-1; the match to TRBD1 covers 9 bases. V lost 6 bases to trimming and J lost 0 bases; unmatched junction nucleotides: 8. The CDR3 runs 16 residues. Germline V gives CDR1 LNHDA, CDR2 SQIVND (reference sequence). CDR3 sequence reads: CASSPGQGNMNTEAFF. CDR3 nucleotide sequence: TGTGCCAGTAGCCCCGGACAGGGGAACATGAACACTGAAGCTTTCTTT.

CDR3 in DNA: TGTGCCAGCAGCCAAGATAAGGGGAGACCCCTCCACTTT. It translates to CASSQDKGRPLHF. This rearrangement joins TRBV4-2 to TRBJ1-6, with D maybe TRBD1 (5 bases). Germline V gene lookup returns CDR1 LGHNA and CDR2 YNFKEQ. V shed 0 bases and J shed 12 bases, with 9 bases lying between them. The CDR3 extends over 13 amino acids.

The V gene is TRBV11-3, the J gene TRBJ1-1, with 7 bases matching TRBD1. Germline CDR1 and CDR2: SGHNT and YENEEA. The CDR3 runs 15 residues. The trim removed 4 bases at V and 4 bases at J, leaving 9 bases unmatched. The CDR3 reads CASSSWAGGFTEAFF. For the CDR3, the DNA is TGTGCCAGCAGCTCATGGGCAGGGGGTTTCACTGAAGCTTTCTTT. The whole variable domain, remainder taken from reference TRBV11-3 and TRBJ1-1, is EAGVVQSPRYKIIEKKQPVAFWCNPISGHNTLYWYLQNLGQGPELLIRYENEEAVDDSQLPKDRFSAERLKGVDSTLKIQPAELGDSAVYLCASSSWAGGFTEAFFGQGTRLTVV.